The source of this T cell receptor (beta chain) is a study of shared clonotypes between healthy human individuals. Sorted-subset replicate PCR reactions were performed with approximately 180 ng DNA, corresponding to tens of thousands of T cell genomes. Using immunoSEQ multiplex PCR, the repertoire was profiled, and TCRdb retains in-frame clones only, with some absent. The table includes under 2,500,000 clones, 95% detected once. CDR3 length: 16 residues. Germline loops: CDR1 SGHDN, CDR2 FVKESK. V was clipped by 4 bases and J by 4 bases; unmatched bases: 6. The origin of this receptor is a young man in good health. The J gene is TRBJ2-2, the V gene TRBV14, with 10 nucleotides matching TRBD1. Sequences were obtained from naive CD4+ T cells sorted from blood. The subset denotes: CD45RA+ positively selected. CDR3 residues: CASSPDRGRVTGELFF. The CDR3 DNA reads as TGTGCCAGCAGCCCTGACAGGGGGCGCGTCACCGGGGAGCTGTTTTTT.